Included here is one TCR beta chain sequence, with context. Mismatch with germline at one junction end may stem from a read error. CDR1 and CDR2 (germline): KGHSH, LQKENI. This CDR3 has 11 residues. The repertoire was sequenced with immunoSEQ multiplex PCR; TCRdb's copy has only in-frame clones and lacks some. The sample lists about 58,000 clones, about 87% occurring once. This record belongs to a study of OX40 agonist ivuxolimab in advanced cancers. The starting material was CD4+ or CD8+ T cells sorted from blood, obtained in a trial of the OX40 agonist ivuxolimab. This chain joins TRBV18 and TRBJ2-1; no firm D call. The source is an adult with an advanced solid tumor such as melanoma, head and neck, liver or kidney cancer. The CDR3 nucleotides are TGTGCCAGCTCAGGGCTGGAAGAGCTGTTCTTC. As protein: CASSGLEELFF.